This TCR beta chain was identified during a study of T cell responses to AZD1222 COVID-19 vaccine. General study points: Targets within unmutated variant regions were reportedly found for nearly half of spike-specific TCRs.

Germline CDR1 SNHLY, CDR2 FYNNEI. This CDR3 has 13 amino acids. The V and J ends lost 4 bases and 5 bases respectively, with 11 bases between them. Concerning this clone itself: Its antigen is currently unknown.

Clones were sequenced by immunoSEQ multiplex PCR, and TCRdb holds only the in-frame ones, with some missing. The sample comprises 150,000 to 200,000 clones, roughly nine tenths of which are singletons, and about 1.5% rests with the top ten. The TCR comes from an adult who received the AZD1222 COVID-19 vaccine. The chain joins TRBV2 to TRBJ2-5; D gene unclear. The material was peripheral blood, obtained 28 days after the second AZD1222 dose. CDR3 in DNA: TGTGCCAGCAGTGCGAATTTACGGGAGACCCAGTACTTC. Amino acids: CASSANLRETQYF.